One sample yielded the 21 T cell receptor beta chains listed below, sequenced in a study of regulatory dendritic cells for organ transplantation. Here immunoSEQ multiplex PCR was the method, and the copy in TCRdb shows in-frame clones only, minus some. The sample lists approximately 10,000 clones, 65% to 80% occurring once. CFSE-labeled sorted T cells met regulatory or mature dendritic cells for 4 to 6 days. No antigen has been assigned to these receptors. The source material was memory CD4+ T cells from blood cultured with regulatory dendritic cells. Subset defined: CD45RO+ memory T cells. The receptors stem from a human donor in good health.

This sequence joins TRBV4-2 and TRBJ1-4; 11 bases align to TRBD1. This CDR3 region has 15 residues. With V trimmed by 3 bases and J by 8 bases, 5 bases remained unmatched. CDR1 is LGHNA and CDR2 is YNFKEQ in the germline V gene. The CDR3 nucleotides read TGTGCCAGCAGCCACTTGGGACAGGGGGACGAAAAACTGTTTTTT. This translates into CASSHLGQGDEKLFF.

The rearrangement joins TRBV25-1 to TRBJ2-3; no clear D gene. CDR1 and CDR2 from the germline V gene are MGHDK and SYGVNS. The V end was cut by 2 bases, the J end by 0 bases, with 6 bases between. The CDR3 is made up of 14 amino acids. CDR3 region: CASSERVSTDTQYF. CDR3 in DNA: TGTGCCAGCAGTGAACGGGTGAGCACAGATACGCAGTATTTT.

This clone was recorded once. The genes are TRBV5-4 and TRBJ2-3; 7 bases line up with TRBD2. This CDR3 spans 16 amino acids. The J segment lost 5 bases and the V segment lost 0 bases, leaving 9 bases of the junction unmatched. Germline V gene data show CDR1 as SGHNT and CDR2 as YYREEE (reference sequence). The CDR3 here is CASSLERGDRKDTQYF. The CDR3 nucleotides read TGTGCCAGCAGCTTGGAACGGGGGGACCGGAAAGATACGCAGTATTTT.

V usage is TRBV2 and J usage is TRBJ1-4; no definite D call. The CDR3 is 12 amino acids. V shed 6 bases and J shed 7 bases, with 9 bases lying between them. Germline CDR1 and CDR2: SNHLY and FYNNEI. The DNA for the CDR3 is TGTGCCAGCAGGAGGGCCGGTGAAAAACTGTTTTTT. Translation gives CASRRAGEKLFF.

In nucleotides, the CDR3 is TGTGCCAGCAGCTTTGGTCCAGGGTCTACCGCCGGGGAGCTGTTTTTT. It codes for CASSFGPGSTAGELFF. The rearrangement uses TRBV7-9 and TRBJ2-2, with D tentatively TRBD1 (5 bases). Looked up from germline, CDR1 is SEHNR and CDR2 is FQNEAQ (reference sequence). The germline V and J ends were trimmed by 3 bases and 6 bases, with 17 bases remaining between them. This CDR3 region has 16 residues.

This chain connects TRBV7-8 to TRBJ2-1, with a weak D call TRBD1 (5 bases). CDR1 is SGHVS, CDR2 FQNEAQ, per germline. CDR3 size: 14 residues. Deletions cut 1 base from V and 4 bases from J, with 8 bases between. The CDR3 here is CASSLGDRYNEQFF. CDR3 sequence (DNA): TGTGCCAGCAGCTTAGGAGACAGATACAATGAGCAGTTCTTC.

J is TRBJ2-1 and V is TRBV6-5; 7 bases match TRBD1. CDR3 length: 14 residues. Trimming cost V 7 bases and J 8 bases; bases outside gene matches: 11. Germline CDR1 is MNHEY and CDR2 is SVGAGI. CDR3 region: CASTFNLQGHEQFF. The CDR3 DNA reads TGTGCCAGCACCTTCAACCTACAGGGGCATGAGCAGTTCTTC.

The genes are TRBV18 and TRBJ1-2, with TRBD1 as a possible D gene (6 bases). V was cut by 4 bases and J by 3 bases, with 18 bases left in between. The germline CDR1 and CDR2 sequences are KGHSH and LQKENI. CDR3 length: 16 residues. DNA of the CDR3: TGTGCCAGCTCACTCGGATCCGGGGGGCGTGACTATGGCTACACCTTC. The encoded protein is CASSLGSGGRDYGYTF.

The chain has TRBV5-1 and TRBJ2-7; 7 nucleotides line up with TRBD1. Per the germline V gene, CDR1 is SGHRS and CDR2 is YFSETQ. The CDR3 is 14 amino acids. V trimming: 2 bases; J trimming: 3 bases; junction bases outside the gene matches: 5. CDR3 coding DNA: TGCGCCAGCAGCTTATGGGCAGGGGGCTACGAGCAGTACTTC. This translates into CASSLWAGGYEQYF. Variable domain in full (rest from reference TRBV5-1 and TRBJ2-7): KAGVTQTPRYLIKTRGQQVTLSCSPISGHRSVSWYQQTPGQGLQFLFEYFSETQRNKGNFPGRFSGRQFSNSRSEMNVSTLELGDSALYLCASSLWAGGYEQYFGPGTRLTVT.

The DNA of the CDR3 is TGCGCCAGCAGCTCCGCTAGCGGGGGGCCAGACTACGAGCAGTACTTC. Amino acids: CASSSASGGPDYEQYF. This chain links TRBV5-1 with TRBJ2-7; TRBD2 matches 11 bases. The germline CDR1 and CDR2 sequences are SGHRS and YFSETQ. V lost 3 bases and J lost 3; bases outside the gene matches: 8. This CDR3 region has 16 residues. Based on the CDR3 plus reference TRBV5-1 and TRBJ2-7, the full variable domain is KAGVTQTPRYLIKTRGQQVTLSCSPISGHRSVSWYQQTPGQGLQFLFEYFSETQRNKGNFPGRFSGRQFSNSRSEMNVSTLELGDSALYLCASSSASGGPDYEQYFGPGTRLTVT.

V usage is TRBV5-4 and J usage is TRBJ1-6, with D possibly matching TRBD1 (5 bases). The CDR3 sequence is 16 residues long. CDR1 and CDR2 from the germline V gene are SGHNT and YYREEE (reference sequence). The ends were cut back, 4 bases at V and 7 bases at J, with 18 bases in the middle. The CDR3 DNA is TGTGCCAGCAGCACGGGGGGGGGATTAAGGAATTCACCCCTCCACTTT. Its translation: CASSTGGGLRNSPLHF.

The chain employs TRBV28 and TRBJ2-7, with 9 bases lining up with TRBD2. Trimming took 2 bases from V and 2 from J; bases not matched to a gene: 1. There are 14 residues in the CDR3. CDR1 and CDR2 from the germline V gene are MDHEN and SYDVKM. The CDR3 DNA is TGTGCCAGCAGTTTAGGCGGGGGGGCCTACGAGCAGTACTTC. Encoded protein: CASSLGGGAYEQYF.

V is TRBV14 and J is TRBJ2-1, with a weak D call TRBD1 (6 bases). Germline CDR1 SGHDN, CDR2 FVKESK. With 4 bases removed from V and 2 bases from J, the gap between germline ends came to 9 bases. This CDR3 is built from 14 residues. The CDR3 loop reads CASSLTGPYNEQFF. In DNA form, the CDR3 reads TGTGCCAGCAGCCTCACAGGGCCCTACAATGAGCAGTTCTTC.

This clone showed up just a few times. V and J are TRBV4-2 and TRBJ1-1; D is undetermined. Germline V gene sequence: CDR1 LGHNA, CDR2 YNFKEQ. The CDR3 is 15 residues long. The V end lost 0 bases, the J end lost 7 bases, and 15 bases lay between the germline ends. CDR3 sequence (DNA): TGTGCCAGCAGCCAAGATCTGACGGCGGTTCGTGAAGCTTTCTTT. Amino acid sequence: CASSQDLTAVREAFF.

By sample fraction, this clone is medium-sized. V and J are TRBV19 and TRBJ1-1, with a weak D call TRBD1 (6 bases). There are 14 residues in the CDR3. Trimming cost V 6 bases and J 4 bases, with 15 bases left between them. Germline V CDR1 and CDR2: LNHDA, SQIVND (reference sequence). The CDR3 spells CASRLQDRSTEAFF. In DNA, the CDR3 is TGTGCCAGTAGATTACAAGACAGGAGCACTGAAGCTTTCTTT.

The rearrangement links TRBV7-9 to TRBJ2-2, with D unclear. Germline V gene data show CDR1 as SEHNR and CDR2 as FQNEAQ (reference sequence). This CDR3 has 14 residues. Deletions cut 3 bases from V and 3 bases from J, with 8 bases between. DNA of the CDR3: TGTGCCAGCAGCTTCGACTCCTACACCGGGGAGCTGTTTTTT. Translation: CASSFDSYTGELFF.

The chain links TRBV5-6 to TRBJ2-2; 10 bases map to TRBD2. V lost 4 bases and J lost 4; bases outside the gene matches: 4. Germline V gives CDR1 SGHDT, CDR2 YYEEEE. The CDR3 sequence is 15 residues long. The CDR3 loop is CASSLSGGATGELFF. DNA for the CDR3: TGTGCCAGCAGCCTAAGCGGGGGGGCCACCGGGGAGCTGTTTTTT.

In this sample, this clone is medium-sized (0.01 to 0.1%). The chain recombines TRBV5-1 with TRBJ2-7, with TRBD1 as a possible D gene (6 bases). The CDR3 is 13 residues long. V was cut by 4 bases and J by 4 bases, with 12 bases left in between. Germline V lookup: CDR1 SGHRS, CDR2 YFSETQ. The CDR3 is CASSGAGEYEQYF. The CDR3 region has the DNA TGCGCCAGCAGCGGGGCAGGGGAATACGAGCAGTACTTC.

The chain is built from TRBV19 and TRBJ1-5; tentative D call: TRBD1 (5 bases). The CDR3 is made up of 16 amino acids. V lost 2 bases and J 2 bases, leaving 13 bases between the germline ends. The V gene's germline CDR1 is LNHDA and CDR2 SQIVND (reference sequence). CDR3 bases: TGTGCCAGTAGTATACAGGGTGGGATCGGCAATCAGCCCCAGCATTTT. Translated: CASSIQGGIGNQPQHF.

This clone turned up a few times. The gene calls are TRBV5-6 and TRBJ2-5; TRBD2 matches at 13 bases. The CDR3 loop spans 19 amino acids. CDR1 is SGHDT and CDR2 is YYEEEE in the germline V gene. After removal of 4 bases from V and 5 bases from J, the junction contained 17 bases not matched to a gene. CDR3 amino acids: CASSGRILAGGLFGETQYF. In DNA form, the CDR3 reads TGTGCCAGCAGCGGAAGGATACTAGCGGGGGGGCTATTTGGTGAGACCCAGTACTTC.

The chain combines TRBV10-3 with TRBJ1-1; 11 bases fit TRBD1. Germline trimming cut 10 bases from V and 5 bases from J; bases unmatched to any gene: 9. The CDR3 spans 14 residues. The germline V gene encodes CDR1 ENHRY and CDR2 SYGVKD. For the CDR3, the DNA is TGTGCCACCCTCGGGACAGGGGGAAGGACTGAAGCTTTCTTT. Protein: CATLGTGGRTEAFF.